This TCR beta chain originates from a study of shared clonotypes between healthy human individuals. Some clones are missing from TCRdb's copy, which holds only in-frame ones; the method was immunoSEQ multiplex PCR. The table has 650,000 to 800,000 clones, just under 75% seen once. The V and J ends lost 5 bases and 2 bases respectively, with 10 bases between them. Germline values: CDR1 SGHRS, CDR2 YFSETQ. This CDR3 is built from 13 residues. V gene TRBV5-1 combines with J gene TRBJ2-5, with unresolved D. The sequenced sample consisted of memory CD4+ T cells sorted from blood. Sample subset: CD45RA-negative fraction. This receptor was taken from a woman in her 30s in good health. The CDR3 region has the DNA TGCGCCAGCAGAGATTTACGACAAGAGACCCAGTACTTC. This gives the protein CASRDLRQETQYF.